The T cell receptor (beta chain) under discussion was sequenced for a study of T cell responses to AZD1222 COVID-19 vaccine. Study results and limitations: Repertoire sampling occurred only after the peak T cell response.

Turning to this clone: What it binds is unknown.

The CDR3 is made up of 17 amino acids. Germline CDR1 is ENHRY and CDR2 is SYGVKD. The V and J ends lost 6 bases and 6 bases, in that order; junction bases with no gene match: 13. Only in-frame clones appear in the TCRdb table, and some are missing; sequencing was by immunoSEQ multiplex PCR. The sample lists 100,000 to 150,000 clones; 91% were seen once. The sample here was peripheral blood, taken 28 days after the second AZD1222 dose. The receptor was derived from an adult who received the AZD1222 COVID-19 vaccine. The chain is built from TRBV10-3 and TRBJ2-2; 10 bases are a match to TRBD2. The CDR3 loop reads CAIRPTGTSVLPGELFF. CDR3 nucleotide sequence: TGTGCCATCAGACCTACCGGGACTAGCGTCCTCCCCGGGGAGCTGTTTTTT.